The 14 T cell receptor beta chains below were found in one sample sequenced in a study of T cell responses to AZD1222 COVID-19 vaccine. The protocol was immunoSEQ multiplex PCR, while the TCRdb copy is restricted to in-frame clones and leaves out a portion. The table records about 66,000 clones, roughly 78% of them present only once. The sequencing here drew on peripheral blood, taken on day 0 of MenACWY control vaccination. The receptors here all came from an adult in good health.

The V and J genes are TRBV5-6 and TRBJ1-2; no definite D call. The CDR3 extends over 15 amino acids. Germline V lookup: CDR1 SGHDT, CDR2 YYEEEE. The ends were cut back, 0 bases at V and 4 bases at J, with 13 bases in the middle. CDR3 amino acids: CASSLAGVLSYGYTF. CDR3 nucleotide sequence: TGTGCCAGCAGCTTGGCTGGGGTTTTGAGCTATGGCTACACCTTC.

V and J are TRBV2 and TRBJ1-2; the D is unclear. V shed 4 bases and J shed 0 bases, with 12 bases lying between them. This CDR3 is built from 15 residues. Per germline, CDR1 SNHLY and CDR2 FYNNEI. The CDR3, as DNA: TGTGCCAGCAGTGTGGAGTCCAGATCTAACTATGGCTACACCTTC. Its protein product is CASSVESRSNYGYTF.

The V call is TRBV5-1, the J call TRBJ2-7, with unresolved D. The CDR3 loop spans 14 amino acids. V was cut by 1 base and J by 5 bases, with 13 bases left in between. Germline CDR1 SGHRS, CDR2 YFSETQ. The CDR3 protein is CASSLRVLGDEQYF. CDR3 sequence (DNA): TGCGCCAGCAGCTTGCGGGTGCTCGGTGACGAGCAGTACTTC.

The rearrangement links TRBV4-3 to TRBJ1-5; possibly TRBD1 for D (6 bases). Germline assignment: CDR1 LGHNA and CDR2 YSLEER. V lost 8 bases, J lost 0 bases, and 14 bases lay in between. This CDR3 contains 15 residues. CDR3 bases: TGCGCCAGCCGCTTGGGGGCAGATAGCAATCAGCCCCAGCATTTT. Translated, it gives CASRLGADSNQPQHF.

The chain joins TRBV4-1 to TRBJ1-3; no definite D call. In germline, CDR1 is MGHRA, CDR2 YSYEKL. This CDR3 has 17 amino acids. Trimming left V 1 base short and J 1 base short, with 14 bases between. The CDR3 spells CASSQALVGSSGNTIYF. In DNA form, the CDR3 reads TGCGCCAGCAGCCAAGCTCTAGTAGGTTCGTCTGGAAACACCATATATTTT.

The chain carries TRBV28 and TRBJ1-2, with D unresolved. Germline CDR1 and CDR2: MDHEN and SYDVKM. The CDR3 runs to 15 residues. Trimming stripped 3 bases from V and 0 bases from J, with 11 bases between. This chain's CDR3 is CASSFRPGSNYGYTF. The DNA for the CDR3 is TGTGCCAGCAGTTTCAGGCCGGGGTCTAACTATGGCTACACCTTC.

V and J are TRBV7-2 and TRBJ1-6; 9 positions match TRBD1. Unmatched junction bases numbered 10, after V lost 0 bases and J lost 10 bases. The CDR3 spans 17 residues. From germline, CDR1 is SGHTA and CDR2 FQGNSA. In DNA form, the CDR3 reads TGTGCCAGCAGCTTAGCCCCGACGGGACAGGGATGGTCACCCCTCCACTTT. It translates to CASSLAPTGQGWSPLHF. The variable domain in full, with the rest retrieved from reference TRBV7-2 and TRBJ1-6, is GAGVSQSPSNKVTEKGKDVELRCDPISGHTALYWYRQSLGQGLEFLIYFQGNSAPDKSGLPSDRFSAERTGGSVSTLTIQRTQQEDSAVYLCASSLAPTGQGWSPLHFGNGTRLTVT.

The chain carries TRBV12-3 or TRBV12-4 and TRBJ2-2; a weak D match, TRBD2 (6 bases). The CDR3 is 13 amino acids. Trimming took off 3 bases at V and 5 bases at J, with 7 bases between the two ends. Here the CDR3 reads CASSFGTTGELFF. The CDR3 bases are TGTGCCAGCAGTTTTGGGACTACCGGGGAGCTGTTTTTT.

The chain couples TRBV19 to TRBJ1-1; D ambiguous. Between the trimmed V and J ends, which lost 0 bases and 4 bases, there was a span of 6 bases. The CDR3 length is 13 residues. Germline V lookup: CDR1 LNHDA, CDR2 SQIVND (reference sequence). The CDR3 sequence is CASSIEASTEAFF. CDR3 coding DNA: TGTGCCAGTAGTATAGAGGCGTCCACTGAAGCTTTCTTT.

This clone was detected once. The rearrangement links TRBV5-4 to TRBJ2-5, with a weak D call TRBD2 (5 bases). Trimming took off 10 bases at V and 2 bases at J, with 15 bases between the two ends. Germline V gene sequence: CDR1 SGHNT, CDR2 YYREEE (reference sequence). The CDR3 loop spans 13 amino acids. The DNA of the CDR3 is TGTGCCGCCCAGGCCCCGGGACAAGAGACCCAGTACTTC. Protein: CAAQAPGQETQYF.

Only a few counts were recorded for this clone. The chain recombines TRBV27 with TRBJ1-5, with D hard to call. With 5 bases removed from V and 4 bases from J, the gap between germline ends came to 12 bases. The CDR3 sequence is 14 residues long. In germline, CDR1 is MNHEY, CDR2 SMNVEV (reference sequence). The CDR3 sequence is CASSPRWGNQPQHF. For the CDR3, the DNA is TGTGCCAGCAGTCCAAGATGGGGTAATCAGCCCCAGCATTTT.

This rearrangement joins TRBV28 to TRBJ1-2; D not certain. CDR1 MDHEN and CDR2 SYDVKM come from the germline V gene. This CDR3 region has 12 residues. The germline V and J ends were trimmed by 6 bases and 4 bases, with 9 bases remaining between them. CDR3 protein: CASRSGLYGYTF. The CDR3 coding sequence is TGTGCCAGCAGATCGGGTCTCTATGGCTACACCTTC.

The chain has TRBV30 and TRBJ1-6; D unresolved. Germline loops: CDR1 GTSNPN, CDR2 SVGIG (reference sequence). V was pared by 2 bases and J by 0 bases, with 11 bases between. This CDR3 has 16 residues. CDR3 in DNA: TGTGCCTGGAGTCCCCGGCCGAGCTCCTATAATTCACCCCTCCACTTT. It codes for CAWSPRPSSYNSPLHF.

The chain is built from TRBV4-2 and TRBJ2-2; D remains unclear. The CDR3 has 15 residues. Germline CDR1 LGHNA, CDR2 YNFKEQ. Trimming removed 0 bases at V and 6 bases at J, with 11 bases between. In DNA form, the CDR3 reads TGTGCCAGCAGCCAAGACCCTGGGGTGGCCGGGGAGCTGTTTTTT. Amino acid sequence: CASSQDPGVAGELFF.